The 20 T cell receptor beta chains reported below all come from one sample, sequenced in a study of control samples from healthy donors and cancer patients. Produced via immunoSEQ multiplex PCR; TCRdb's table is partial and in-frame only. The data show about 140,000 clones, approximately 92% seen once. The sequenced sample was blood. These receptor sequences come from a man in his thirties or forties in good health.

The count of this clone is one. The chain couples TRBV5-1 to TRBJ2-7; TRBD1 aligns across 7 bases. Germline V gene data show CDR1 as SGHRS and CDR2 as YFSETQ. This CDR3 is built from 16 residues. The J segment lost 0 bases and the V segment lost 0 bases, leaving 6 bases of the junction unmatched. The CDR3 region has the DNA TGCGCCAGCAGCTTGGGATCTAACAGGGGCTCCTACGAGCAGTACTTC. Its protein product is CASSLGSNRGSYEQYF.

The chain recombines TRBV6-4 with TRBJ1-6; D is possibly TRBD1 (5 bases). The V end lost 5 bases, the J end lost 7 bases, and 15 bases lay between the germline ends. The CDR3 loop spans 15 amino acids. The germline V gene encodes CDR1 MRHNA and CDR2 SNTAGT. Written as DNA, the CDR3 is TGTGCCAGCAGTCTGATGGGGACTGGAAATTCACCCCTCCACTTT. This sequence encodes CASSLMGTGNSPLHF.

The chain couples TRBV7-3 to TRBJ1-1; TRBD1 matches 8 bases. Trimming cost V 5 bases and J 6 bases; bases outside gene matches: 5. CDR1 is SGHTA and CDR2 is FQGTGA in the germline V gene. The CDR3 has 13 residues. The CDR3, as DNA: TGTGCCAGCAGCCCAGACAGGGGAGCTGAAGCTTTCTTT. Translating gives CASSPDRGAEAFF.

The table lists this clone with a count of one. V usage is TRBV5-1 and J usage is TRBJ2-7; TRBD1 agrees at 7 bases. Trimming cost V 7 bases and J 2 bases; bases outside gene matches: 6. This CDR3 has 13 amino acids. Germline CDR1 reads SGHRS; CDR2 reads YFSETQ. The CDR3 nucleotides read TGCGCCAGCGCCCCAGGGGGTGCCTACGAGCAGTACTTC. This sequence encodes CASAPGGAYEQYF.

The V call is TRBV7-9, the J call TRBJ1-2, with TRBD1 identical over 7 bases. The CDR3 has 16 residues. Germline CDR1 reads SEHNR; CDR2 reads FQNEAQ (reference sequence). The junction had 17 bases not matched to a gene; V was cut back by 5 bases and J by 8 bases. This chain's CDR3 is CASSDLRVPPDRGYTF. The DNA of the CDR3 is TGTGCCAGCAGCGACCTAAGAGTCCCACCGGACAGGGGCTACACCTTC.

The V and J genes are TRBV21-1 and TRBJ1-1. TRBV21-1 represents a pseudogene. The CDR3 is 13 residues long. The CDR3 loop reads CARAGPTNTEAFF. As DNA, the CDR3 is TGTGCCAGGGCTGGACCGACGAACACTGAAGCTTTCTTT.

In DNA form, the CDR3 reads TGTGCCAGCAGCTCCTCGGGACGGCGGACTGAAGCTTTCTTT. Amino acid sequence: CASSSSGRRTEAFF. The chain carries TRBV28 and TRBJ1-1, with a tentative D call TRBD1 (5 bases). This CDR3 is built from 14 residues. Trimming removed 6 bases at V and 5 bases at J, with 16 bases between. Per germline, CDR1 MDHEN and CDR2 SYDVKM.

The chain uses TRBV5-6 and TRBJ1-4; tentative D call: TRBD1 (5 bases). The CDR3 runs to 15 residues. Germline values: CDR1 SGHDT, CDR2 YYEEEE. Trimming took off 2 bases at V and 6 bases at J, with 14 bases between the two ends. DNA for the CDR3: TGTGCCAGCAGCTTCGGGTCGGGGCTCGATGAAAAACTGTTTTTT. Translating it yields CASSFGSGLDEKLFF.

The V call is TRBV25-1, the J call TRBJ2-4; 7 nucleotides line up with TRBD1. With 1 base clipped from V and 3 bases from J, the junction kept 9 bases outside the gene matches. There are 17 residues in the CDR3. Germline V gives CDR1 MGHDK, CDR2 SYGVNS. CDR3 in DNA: TGTGCCAGCAGTGAATTAGACAGGGACAGACTCAAAAACATTCAGTACTTC. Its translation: CASSELDRDRLKNIQYF.

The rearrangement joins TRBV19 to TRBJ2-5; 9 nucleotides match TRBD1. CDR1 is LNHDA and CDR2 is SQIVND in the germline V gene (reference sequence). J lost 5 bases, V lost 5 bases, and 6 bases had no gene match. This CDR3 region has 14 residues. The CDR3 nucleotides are TGTGCCAGTAGTTCAGGGGGGACAGGGGAGACCCAGTACTTC. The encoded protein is CASSSGGTGETQYF.

The CDR3 sequence: CASKRAGAYNSPLHF. Written as DNA, the CDR3 is TGTGCCAGCAAAAGGGCAGGCGCATATAATTCACCCCTCCACTTT. V and J are TRBV6-5 and TRBJ1-6, with D unclear. The V end was cut by 7 bases, the J end by 4 bases, with 14 bases between. This CDR3 comprises 15 residues. Germline values: CDR1 MNHEY, CDR2 SVGAGI.

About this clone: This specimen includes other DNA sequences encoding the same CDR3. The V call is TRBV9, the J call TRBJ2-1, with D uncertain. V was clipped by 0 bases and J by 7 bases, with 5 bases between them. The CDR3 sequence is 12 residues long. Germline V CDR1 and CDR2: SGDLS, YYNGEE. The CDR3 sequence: CASSVVSNEQFF. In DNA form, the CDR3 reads TGTGCCAGCAGCGTAGTCAGTAATGAGCAGTTCTTC. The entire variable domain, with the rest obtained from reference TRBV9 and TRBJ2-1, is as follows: DSGVTQTPKHLITATGQRVTLRCSPRSGDLSVYWYQQSLDQGLQFLIQYYNGEERAKGNILERFSAQQFPDLHSELNLSSLELGDSALYFCASSVVSNEQFFGPGTRLTVL.

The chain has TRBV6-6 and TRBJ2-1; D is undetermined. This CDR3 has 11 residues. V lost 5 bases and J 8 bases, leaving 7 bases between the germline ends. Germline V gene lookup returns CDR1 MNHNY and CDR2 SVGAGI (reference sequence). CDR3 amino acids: CASSRSDEQFF. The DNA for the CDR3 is TGTGCCAGCAGTCGGAGCGATGAGCAGTTCTTC.

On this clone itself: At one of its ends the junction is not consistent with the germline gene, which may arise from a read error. CDR3: CASGQRLLAEAFF. CDR3 in DNA: TGTGCCAGCGGCCAACGACTTTTAGCTGAAGCTTTCTTT. V gene TRBV14 combines with J gene TRBJ1-1; D is unresolved. The CDR3 sequence is 13 residues long. Germline V gene data show CDR1 as SGHDN and CDR2 as FVKESK.

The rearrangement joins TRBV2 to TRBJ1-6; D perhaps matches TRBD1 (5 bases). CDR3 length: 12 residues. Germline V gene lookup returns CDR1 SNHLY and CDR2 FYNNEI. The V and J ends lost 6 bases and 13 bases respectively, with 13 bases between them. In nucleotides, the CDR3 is TGTGCCAGCAGGATACAGGCCGCCCCCCTCCACTTT. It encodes CASRIQAAPLHF.

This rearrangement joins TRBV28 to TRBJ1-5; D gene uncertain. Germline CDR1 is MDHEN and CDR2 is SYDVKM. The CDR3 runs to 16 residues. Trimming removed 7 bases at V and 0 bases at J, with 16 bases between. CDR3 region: CASTFRQAYSNQPQHF. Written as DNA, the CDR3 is TGTGCCAGCACCTTTCGGCAGGCGTATAGCAATCAGCCCCAGCATTTT. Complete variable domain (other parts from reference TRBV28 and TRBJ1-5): DVKVTQSSRYLVKRTGEKVFLECVQDMDHENMFWYRQDPGLGLRLIYFSYDVKMKEKGDIPEGYSVSREKKERFSLILESASTNQTSMYLCASTFRQAYSNQPQHFGDGTRLSIL.

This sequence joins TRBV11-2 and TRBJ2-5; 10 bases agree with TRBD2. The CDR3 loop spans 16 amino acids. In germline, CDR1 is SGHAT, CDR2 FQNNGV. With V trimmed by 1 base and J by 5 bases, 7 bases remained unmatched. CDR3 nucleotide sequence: TGTGCCAGCAGCTTAGTGCTAGCGGGAGTCGGGGAGACCCAGTACTTC. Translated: CASSLVLAGVGETQYF.

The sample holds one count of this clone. CDR3 region: CASSGRATSGIYNEQFF. CDR3 nucleotides: TGTGCCAGCAGCGGGAGAGCGACTAGCGGAATTTACAATGAGCAGTTCTTC. The chain combines TRBV5-5 with TRBJ2-1; 9 bases are a match to TRBD2. The ends lost 4 bases at V and 4 bases at J; junction bases unmatched: 12. The germline CDR1 and CDR2 sequences are SGHKS and YYEKEE (reference sequence). This CDR3 region has 17 residues.

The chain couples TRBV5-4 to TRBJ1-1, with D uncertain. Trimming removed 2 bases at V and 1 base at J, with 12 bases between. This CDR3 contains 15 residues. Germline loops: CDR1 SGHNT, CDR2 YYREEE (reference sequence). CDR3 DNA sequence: TGTGCCAGCAGCTTAAAGCTCGGCGGGAACACTGAAGCTTTCTTT. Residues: CASSLKLGGNTEAFF.

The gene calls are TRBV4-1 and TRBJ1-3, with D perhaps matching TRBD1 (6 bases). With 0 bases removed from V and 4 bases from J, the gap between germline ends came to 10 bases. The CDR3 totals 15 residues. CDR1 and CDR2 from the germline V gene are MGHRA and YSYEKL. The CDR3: CASSQDPGQGNTIYF. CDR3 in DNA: TGCGCCAGCAGCCAAGACCCCGGACAGGGAAACACCATATATTTT.